This T cell receptor beta chain emerged from a study of T cells in Graves' hyperthyroidism and ophthalmopathy (dated by TCRdb to the late 2010s). For context, the study as a whole: Peripheral blood was sampled at the time of initial diagnosis, prior to any treatment. To identify distinguishing TCR V-J signatures, a discovery cohort of 90 to 100 patients was used, comprising roughly 45 with Graves' ophthalmopathy and 57 with stable Graves' hyperthyroidism. Prospective prediction of ophthalmopathy was tested in an independent validation cohort consisting of 18 to 20 hyperthyroidism patients and 15 to 17 patients who later progressed to ophthalmopathy. For training and testing, the approximately 92 patients in the discovery cohort were randomly divided in a 7:3 ratio. In several Graves' hyperthyroidism patients, the study also compared T-cell repertoires from thyroid tissue with T-cell repertoires from blood. Following sampling, methimazole starting at 30 mg daily was given to hyperthyroidism patients, and high-dose intravenous methylprednisolone was given to ophthalmopathy patients. The paper reports TCR Vbeta CDR3 sequencing of about 140 peripheral blood samples: approximately 41 ophthalmopathy, roughly 80 hyperthyroidism and around 17 progressor patients.

Moderately to severely active disease, a Clinical Activity Score of at least 3, a NOSPECS grade of at least 4, and a duration under 3 months were present in ophthalmopathy patients. The study excluded patients with uncontrolled infections, other autoimmune diseases, pregnancy or lactation. Diagnoses were based on clinical symptoms, serum thyroxine and TRAb, thyroid ultrasound and orbital computed tomography. Ficoll-Paque density gradient centrifugation was used to isolate PBMCs from 8 to 10 ml of fresh peripheral blood. Total RNA was extracted with Trizol reagent, and quality was checked on an Agilent 2100 Bioanalyzer. This clonotype was observed a few times. What antigen it recognizes has not been identified. No quality values exist for individual bases; no much larger clone is one base distant. What the work shows at the level of the full study, not this receptor alone: During validation, the model predicted progression to ophthalmopathy a median of approximately 6 months ahead of onset, with 60% to 71% sensitivity and about 72% specificity. Sample size was not statistically predetermined, and investigators were not blinded to group allocation. Most expanded thyroid clonotypes (frequency above 0.001) were also detected in blood, suggesting blood repertoires may reflect thyroid immune responses. A 13 V-J signature model separated ophthalmopathy from stable hyperthyroidism, with about 90% sensitivity and about 81% specificity in cross-validation and 80%/75% in testing.

Amplification of TCR beta CDR3 regions was carried out from RNA transcripts. The first round of RT-PCR for the TCR CDR3 was performed with the HTBI primer set and the Qiagen OneStep RT-PCR kit. Libraries were constructed in a second round of multiplex PCR, after which size selection and purification were performed. Sequencing of the libraries was done on an Illumina HiSeq2000 using paired-end 100 bp reads. The published analysis was carried out like this. SOAPnuke was used to process the raw data, throwing out any read that contained adapters or uncalled bases, had a mean Phred below 15, or lacked an exact constant-primer or identifier match. High-quality paired reads were merged with COPE v1.2.5, and unique nucleotide sequences were defined as clonotypes. MiTCR v1.1 was used to align clonotypes to the IMGT TRBV, TRBD and TRBJ reference segments. The analysis was restricted to V-J combinations with a frequency above 0.0001, which together covered 99.2% of the repertoires. The TCS score was defined as F50 (clonal expansion) divided by E x V (chaos), with BLOSUM62-based TCRdist calculated between CDR3 peptides within each V-J. Welch's t-statistics and random forest reduced several hundred V-J features to around 14, which were used in a naive Bayes classifier (R e1071). The public reads were reanalyzed by TCRdb: fastp trimming at Q25, MiXCR alignment, in-frame beta chains only. One record per CDR3 amino acid sequence lists the most common genes and DNA. TCRdb, not the authors, supplied the V and J calls. The sample records approximately 330,000 distinct CDR3 sequences, roughly an eighth of which are singletons. The top ten constitute 34% of the sample.

The CDR3, from cysteine to phenylalanine, totals 16 residues. The entry retains the CDR3 DNA only, 48 bases that are in frame from base 1. At the junction V is shortened by 0 bases and J by 5 bases; bases outside the gene matches: 10. CDR1 and CDR2, per the germline V gene (reference sequence), are GTSNPN and SVGIG. The chain links TRBV30 with TRBJ2-7; the junction holds 10 bases that match TRBD1. This TCR derives from a woman between 40 and 50 years old with Graves' ophthalmopathy. Material: blood. The bases read TGTGCCTGGAGTGTAACCCCGGGACAGGGGAGCGACGAGCAGTACTTC. This sequence encodes CAWSVTPGQGSDEQYF.